The clone carrying this T cell receptor (beta chain) showed up just a few times. Its antigen is unidentified. This sample was included in a study of response to subunit inactivated influenza vaccine. Whole-study results and caveats: Authors proposed each seasonal influenza vaccination draws in few new T cells.

From the RT-PCR reads, TCRdb called clonotypes with MiXCR, one entry per CDR3 protein. Among more than 450,000 distinct CDR3 sequences listed, approximately 10% were seen once. Germline V CDR1 and CDR2: MDHEN, SYDVKM. Trimming pared 5 bases from V and 5 bases from J, leaving 12 bases between. The CDR3 is made up of 13 amino acids. These data are also associated with another study on T cells expressing NK-cell markers. As that study records: It was by 5'RACE template switching with UMIs that TCR beta cDNA was made. In a group of five to seven donors, dominant NKG2C+ clonotypes represented about 1.0-8% of CD8+ T cells. Once again these clonotypes came out on top in the CD3+CD56-NKG2C+ fraction of a few donors. Clarity on HCMV specificity was lacking for the expanded NKG2C+ T cell clones.

The clonotype originates from a man aged 45 to 65 who received an inactivated influenza vaccine. The rearrangement uses TRBV28 and TRBJ2-5; a possible D gene is TRBD1 (5 bases). The material sequenced was PBMCs from blood, taken on the day of vaccination. CDR3 residues: CASSAGWGETQYF. CDR3 sequence (DNA): TGTGCCAGCAGTGCAGGGTGGGGTGAGACCCAGTACTTC.